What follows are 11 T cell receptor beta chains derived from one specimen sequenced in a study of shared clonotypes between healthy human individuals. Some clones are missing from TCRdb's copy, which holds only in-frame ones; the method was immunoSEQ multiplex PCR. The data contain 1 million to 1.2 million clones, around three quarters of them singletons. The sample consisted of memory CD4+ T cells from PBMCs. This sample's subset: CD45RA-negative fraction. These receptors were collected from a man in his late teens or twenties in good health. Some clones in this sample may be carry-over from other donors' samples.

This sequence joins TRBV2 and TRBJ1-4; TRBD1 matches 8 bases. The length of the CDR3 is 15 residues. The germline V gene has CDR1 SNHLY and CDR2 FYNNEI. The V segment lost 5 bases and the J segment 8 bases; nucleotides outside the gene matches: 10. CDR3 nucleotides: TGTGCCAGCAGTACGACAGGGGCATTAACCGAAAAACTGTTTTTT. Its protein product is CASSTTGALTEKLFF.

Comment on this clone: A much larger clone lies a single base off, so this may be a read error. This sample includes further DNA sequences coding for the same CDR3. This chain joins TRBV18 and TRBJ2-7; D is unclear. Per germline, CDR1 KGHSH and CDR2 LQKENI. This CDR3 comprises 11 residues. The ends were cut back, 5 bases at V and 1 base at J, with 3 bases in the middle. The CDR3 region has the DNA TGTGCCAGCTCATCGTCCTACGAGCAGTACTTC. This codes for CASSSSYEQYF.

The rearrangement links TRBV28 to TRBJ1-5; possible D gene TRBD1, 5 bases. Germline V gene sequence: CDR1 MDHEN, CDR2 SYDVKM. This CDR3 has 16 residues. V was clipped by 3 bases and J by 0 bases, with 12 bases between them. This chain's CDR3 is CASSFGSTVSNQPQHF. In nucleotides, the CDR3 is TGTGCCAGCAGTTTTGGTTCGACAGTTAGCAATCAGCCCCAGCATTTT.

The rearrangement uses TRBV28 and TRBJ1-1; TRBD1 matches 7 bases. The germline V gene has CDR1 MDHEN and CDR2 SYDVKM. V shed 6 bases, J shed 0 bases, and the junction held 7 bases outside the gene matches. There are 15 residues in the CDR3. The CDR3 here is CASSPTGALNTEAFF. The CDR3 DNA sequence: TGTGCCAGCAGCCCCACAGGGGCCCTGAACACTGAAGCTTTCTTT.

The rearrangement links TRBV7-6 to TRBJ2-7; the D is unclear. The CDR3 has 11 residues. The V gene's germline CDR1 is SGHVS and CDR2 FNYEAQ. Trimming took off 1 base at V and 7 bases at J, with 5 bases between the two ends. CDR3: CASSLETEQYF. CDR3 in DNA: TGTGCCAGCAGCTTAGAAACGGAGCAGTACTTC.

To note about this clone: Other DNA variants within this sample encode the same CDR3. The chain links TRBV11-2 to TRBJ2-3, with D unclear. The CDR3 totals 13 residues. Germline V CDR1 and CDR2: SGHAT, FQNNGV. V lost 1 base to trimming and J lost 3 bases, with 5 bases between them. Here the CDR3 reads CASSLGFTDTQYF. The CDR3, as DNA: TGTGCCAGCAGCTTAGGGTTTACAGATACGCAGTATTTT.

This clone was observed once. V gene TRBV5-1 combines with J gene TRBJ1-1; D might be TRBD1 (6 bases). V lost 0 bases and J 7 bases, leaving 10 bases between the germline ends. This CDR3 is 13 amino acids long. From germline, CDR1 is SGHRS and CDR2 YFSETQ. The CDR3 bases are TGCGCCAGCAGCTTGGATGGGGGGCTTGAAGCTTTCTTT. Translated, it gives CASSLDGGLEAFF.

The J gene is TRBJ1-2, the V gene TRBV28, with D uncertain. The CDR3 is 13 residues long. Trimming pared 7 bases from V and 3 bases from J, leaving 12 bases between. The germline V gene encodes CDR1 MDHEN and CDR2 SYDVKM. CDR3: CASTPLGDYGYTF. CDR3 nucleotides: TGTGCCAGCACCCCCCTCGGGGACTATGGCTACACCTTC.

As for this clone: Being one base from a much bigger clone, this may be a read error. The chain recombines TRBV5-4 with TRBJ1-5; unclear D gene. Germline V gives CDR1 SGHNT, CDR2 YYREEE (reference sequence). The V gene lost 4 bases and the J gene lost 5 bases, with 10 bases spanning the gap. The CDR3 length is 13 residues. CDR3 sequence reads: CASSTDRDQPQHF. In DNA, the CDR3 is TGTGCCAGCAGCACGGACCGGGATCAGCCCCAGCATTTT. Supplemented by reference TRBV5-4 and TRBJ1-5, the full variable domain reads ETGVTQSPTHLIKTRGQQVTLRCSSQSGHNTVSWYQQALGQGPQFIFQYYREEENGRGNFPPRFSGLQFPNYSSELNVNALELDDSALYLCASSTDRDQPQHFGDGTRLSIL.

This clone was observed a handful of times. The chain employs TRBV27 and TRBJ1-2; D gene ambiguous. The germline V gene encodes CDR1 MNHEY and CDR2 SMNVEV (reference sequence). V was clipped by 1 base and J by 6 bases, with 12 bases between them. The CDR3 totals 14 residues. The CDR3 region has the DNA TGTGCCAGCAGTTTATACGCAGGTCCCAATGGCTACACCTTC. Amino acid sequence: CASSLYAGPNGYTF.

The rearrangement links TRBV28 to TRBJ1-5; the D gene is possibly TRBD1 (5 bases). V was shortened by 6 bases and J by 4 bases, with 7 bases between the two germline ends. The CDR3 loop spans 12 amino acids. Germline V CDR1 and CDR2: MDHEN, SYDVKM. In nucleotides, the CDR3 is TGTGCCAGCAGCAAGGGGAATCAGCCCCAGCATTTT. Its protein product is CASSKGNQPQHF.